Presented here are 25 T cell receptor beta chains from one specimen sequenced in a study of cytomegalovirus exposure and HLA in healthy donors. Here immunoSEQ multiplex PCR was the method, and the copy in TCRdb shows in-frame clones only, minus some. The repertoire has roughly 52,000 clones, 90% to 95% of them found once; the top ten carry under 2%. Sequences were obtained from PBMCs. The receptors come from a woman younger than 35 in good health and CMV-seropositive.

The rearrangement uses TRBV28 and TRBJ1-2; D is possibly TRBD1 (5 bases). V was clipped by 6 bases and J by 7 bases, with 12 bases between them. This CDR3 comprises 12 residues. CDR1 is MDHEN, CDR2 SYDVKM, per germline. In DNA, the CDR3 is TGTGCCAGCAGCCCACCCGGGGGTGGCTACACCTTC. The encoded protein is CASSPPGGGYTF.

The chain has TRBV15 and TRBJ1-1, with 7 bases identical to TRBD1. The trim removed 3 bases at V and 0 bases at J, leaving 4 bases unmatched. Germline-derived CDR1 and CDR2 are LNHNV and YYDKDF (reference sequence). CDR3 length: 15 residues. CDR3: CATSSPGQLNTEAFF. The CDR3 nucleotides are TGTGCCACCAGCAGTCCGGGACAGCTGAACACTGAAGCTTTCTTT.

The chain links TRBV7-2 to TRBJ1-2; 7 bases line up with TRBD1. CDR3 length: 19 amino acids. Germline trimming cut 0 bases from V and 2 bases from J; bases unmatched to any gene: 15. The germline V gene has CDR1 SGHTA and CDR2 FQGNSA. The CDR3 DNA reads TGTGCCAGCAGCTTAGCCCGGGCTGAGCACATGACAGGGAACTATGGCTACACCTTC. Protein sequence: CASSLARAEHMTGNYGYTF.

CDR3 sequence (DNA): TGTGCCAGCAGTTACTCAGGCCTCTATGGCTACACCTTC. This encodes CASSYSGLYGYTF. V is TRBV27 and J is TRBJ1-2; no firm D call. CDR3 length: 13 residues. Germline V gene data show CDR1 as MNHEY and CDR2 as SMNVEV (reference sequence). Trimming pared 4 bases from V and 4 bases from J, leaving 10 bases between.

V gene TRBV5-3 combines with J gene TRBJ1-2; 10 bases are a match to TRBD1. TRBV5-3 is marked as an open reading frame, function uncertain. Germline trimming cut 4 bases from V and 6 bases from J; bases unmatched to any gene: 18. CDR3 length: 18 residues. The DNA for the CDR3 is TGTGCCAGAAGCGCGCGGGGGACAGGGGCCAAGGTTAGGGATGGCTACACCTTC. It encodes CARSARGTGAKVRDGYTF.

The rearrangement links TRBV2 to TRBJ2-1; 9 positions agree with TRBD1. The CDR3 contains 13 residues. From germline, CDR1 is SNHLY and CDR2 FYNNEI. The V and J ends lost 5 bases and 5 bases, in that order; junction bases with no gene match: 1. CDR3 residues: CASSRDRDNEQFF. The DNA of the CDR3 is TGTGCCAGCAGTCGGGACAGGGACAATGAGCAGTTCTTC.

V usage is TRBV4-3 and J usage is TRBJ1-2; no definite D call. The germline gives CDR1 LGHNA, CDR2 YSLEER. The ends were cut back, 0 bases at V and 4 bases at J, with 18 bases in the middle. This CDR3 spans 17 amino acids. CDR3 coding DNA: TGCGCCAGCAGCCAAGATAGAGTGGCCGGGATAGGCTATGGCTACACCTTC. Translating it yields CASSQDRVAGIGYGYTF.

Here the CDR3 DNA reads TGTGCCAGCAGTTGCCGGGACATCGATTACGAGCAGTACTTC. This gives the protein CASSCRDIDYEQYF. V is TRBV6-5 and J is TRBJ2-7; D may be TRBD1 (6 bases). In germline, CDR1 is MNHEY, CDR2 SVGAGI. Trimming took 4 bases from V and 4 from J, leaving 14 bases between them. The CDR3 covers 14 residues.

This clone is a singleton in its sample. This rearrangement joins TRBV4-1 to TRBJ2-5; the match to TRBD2 covers 8 bases. V lost 2 bases, J lost 3 bases, and 8 bases stayed unmatched. Germline CDR1 MGHRA, CDR2 YSYEKL. The CDR3 is made up of 16 amino acids. The CDR3 is CASSQYPGGAKETQYF. For the CDR3, the DNA is TGCGCCAGCAGCCAATACCCGGGGGGGGCCAAAGAGACCCAGTACTTC.

The V and J genes are TRBV4-3 and TRBJ2-5; 8 bases are a match to TRBD1. J was trimmed by 4 bases and V by 1 base; bases with no gene match: 11. The germline V gene has CDR1 LGHNA and CDR2 YSLEER. The CDR3 runs to 17 residues. DNA for the CDR3: TGCGCCAGCAGCCAAGGAACCAAACCGGGACAGGTAGAGACCCAGTACTTC. It encodes CASSQGTKPGQVETQYF.

V and J are TRBV7-9 and TRBJ2-2; D perhaps matches TRBD1 (6 bases). The CDR3 consists of 14 residues. CDR1 SEHNR and CDR2 FQNEAQ come from the germline V gene (reference sequence). V lost 5 bases and J 6 bases, leaving 13 bases between the germline ends. CDR3 nucleotides: TGTGCCAGCAGCGCAGGGGAATGGGCCGGGGAGCTGTTTTTT. It translates to CASSAGEWAGELFF.

The chain uses TRBV19 and TRBJ1-5; D call uncertain. Trimming took 3 bases from V and 6 from J, leaving 9 bases between them. CDR1 and CDR2 from the germline V gene are LNHDA and SQIVND (reference sequence). This CDR3 is built from 13 residues. For the CDR3, the DNA is TGTGCCAGTAGTATGGGAGTGGCTCAGCCCCAGCATTTT. It translates to CASSMGVAQPQHF.

This chain uses TRBV9 with TRBJ2-7, with D unresolved. The CDR3 totals 12 residues. Trimming pared 4 bases from V and 2 bases from J, leaving 7 bases between. Germline values: CDR1 SGDLS, CDR2 YYNGEE. The CDR3 sequence is CASSPSTYEQYF. For the CDR3, the DNA is TGTGCCAGCAGCCCCAGTACCTACGAGCAGTACTTC.

The V call is TRBV27, the J call TRBJ2-1, with a weak D call TRBD2 (6 bases). V was shortened by 5 bases and J by 3 bases, with 11 bases between the two germline ends. This CDR3 comprises 14 residues. Germline CDR1 reads MNHEY; CDR2 reads SMNVEV (reference sequence). The CDR3 sequence: CASSIGTYYNEQFF. CDR3 nucleotide sequence: TGTGCCAGCAGTATCGGGACTTACTACAATGAGCAGTTCTTC.

The sample holds one count of this clone. This chain links TRBV9 with TRBJ2-7, with D perhaps matching TRBD2 (7 bases). The V gene lost 0 bases and the J gene lost 0 bases, with 13 bases spanning the gap. This CDR3 comprises 16 residues. Germline CDR1 and CDR2: SGDLS and YYNGEE. CDR3 nucleotide sequence: TGTGCCAGCAGCGTAGGTCGGGGGGCAGGCTCCTACGAGCAGTACTTC. Amino acids: CASSVGRGAGSYEQYF.

Points on this clone: Other DNA sequences within the sample encode an identical CDR3. V gene TRBV6-5 combines with J gene TRBJ2-7; 9 bases are a match to TRBD2. Germline lookup yields CDR1 MNHEY and CDR2 SVGAGI. The length of the CDR3 is 15 residues. Trimming took 0 bases from V and 2 from J; bases not matched to a gene: 2. The CDR3 spells CASSYSAGGPYEQYF. DNA for the CDR3: TGTGCCAGCAGTTACTCAGCGGGGGGTCCCTACGAGCAGTACTTC.

The rearrangement uses TRBV5-6 and TRBJ2-5, with 8 bases fitting TRBD1. V was pared by 0 bases and J by 4 bases, with 2 bases of the junction left unmatched. The germline V gene encodes CDR1 SGHDT and CDR2 YYEEEE. The CDR3 sequence is 14 residues long. For the CDR3, the DNA is TGTGCCAGCAGCTTGGCCGGGACAGGAGAGACCCAGTACTTC. Translated, it gives CASSLAGTGETQYF.

The chain employs TRBV19 and TRBJ1-2; a possible D gene is TRBD1 (6 bases). The germline V gene encodes CDR1 LNHDA and CDR2 SQIVND (reference sequence). Trimming cost V 4 bases and J 7 bases, with 16 bases left between them. This CDR3 comprises 14 residues. CDR3 region: CASSTGQYQSGYTF. The DNA of the CDR3 is TGTGCCAGTAGTACCGGACAGTACCAAAGTGGCTACACCTTC.

On this clone itself: In the same sample, other DNA sequences code for this CDR3. The V call is TRBV14, the J call TRBJ2-1, with 10 nucleotides matching TRBD2. This CDR3 region has 15 residues. J lost 3 bases, V lost 2 bases, and 1 base had no gene match. CDR1 and CDR2 (germline): SGHDN, FVKESK. The CDR3: CASSQTSGVYNEQFF. The CDR3 DNA reads TGTGCCAGCAGCCAAACTAGCGGGGTCTACAATGAGCAGTTCTTC.

This chain uses TRBV27 with TRBJ1-2; a possible D gene is TRBD1 (6 bases). CDR1 is MNHEY, CDR2 SMNVEV, per germline (reference sequence). V dropped 2 bases and J dropped 8 bases, with 18 bases sitting between them. The CDR3 is 15 amino acids. The CDR3 DNA reads as TGTGCCAGCAGTTTACAAGGGGACCTAGGGGGAGGCTACACCTTC. Translation gives CASSLQGDLGGGYTF.

A single count supports this clone. The chain links TRBV25-1 to TRBJ2-7; D perhaps matches TRBD2 (5 bases). V lost 1 base and J lost 5, with 18 bases in between. This CDR3 contains 16 residues. The germline V gene encodes CDR1 MGHDK and CDR2 SYGVNS. This chain's CDR3 is CASSESPAGALHEQYF. As DNA, the CDR3 is TGTGCCAGCAGTGAATCTCCGGCGGGCGCCCTCCACGAGCAGTACTTC.

This chain uses TRBV15 with TRBJ2-2, with 9 bases aligning to TRBD1. With V trimmed by 0 bases and J by 6 bases, 2 bases remained unmatched. The germline gives CDR1 LNHNV, CDR2 YYDKDF (reference sequence). CDR3 length equals 15 residues. CDR3 DNA sequence: TGTGCCACCAGCAGAGATCGACAGGGGGCCGGGGAGCTGTTTTTT. This sequence encodes CATSRDRQGAGELFF.

The chain links TRBV5-6 to TRBJ2-7, with D maybe TRBD1 (5 bases). V was trimmed by 1 base and J by 3 bases, leaving 20 bases between them. The CDR3 is made up of 17 amino acids. The germline V gene has CDR1 SGHDT and CDR2 YYEEEE. Here the CDR3 reads CASSLPNKGILFYEQYF. The CDR3 nucleotides read TGTGCCAGCAGCTTGCCCAACAAGGGGATACTTTTCTACGAGCAGTACTTC.

The V and J genes are TRBV28 and TRBJ1-1, with 11 bases that match TRBD1. V was clipped by 5 bases and J by 0 bases; unmatched bases: 11. Germline CDR1 and CDR2: MDHEN and SYDVKM. This CDR3 region has 18 residues. This chain's CDR3 is CASSPHRGTGGMNTEAFF. The CDR3 nucleotides read TGTGCCAGCAGTCCCCATAGAGGGACAGGGGGGATGAACACTGAAGCTTTCTTT.

The rearrangement links TRBV7-3 to TRBJ2-2; tentative D call: TRBD1 (5 bases). V was clipped by 9 bases and J by 7 bases, with 18 bases between them. This CDR3 comprises 14 residues. Germline V CDR1 and CDR2: SGHTA, FQGTGA. The CDR3 is CARRLRGSGGELFF. Written as DNA, the CDR3 is TGTGCCAGGAGGCTTAGGGGCTCGGGCGGGGAGCTGTTTTTT.